The 6 T cell receptor beta chains reported below all come from one sample, sequenced in a study of vaccination and CD4 T cells after COVID-19. Scientists ran DNA taken from cultured CD4+ T cells through the Oncomine TCR Beta short-read assay for sequencing. Each CDR3 protein is one row after TCRdb ran MiXCR on the PCR reads. The data show fewer than 20,000 distinct CDR3 sequences, around 45% seen once. The treatment here: roughly 10-day PBMC culture with coronavirus spike peptide pools or control peptides (ViraFEST assay). Their recognized antigens are unknown. Specimen: CD4+ T cells from blood, cultured in vitro, collected after SARS-CoV-2 vaccination. The receptors were sampled from a human donor who had recovered from COVID-19.

The rearrangement uses TRBV15 and TRBJ1-5, with 10 bases lining up with TRBD1. Germline-derived CDR1 and CDR2 are LNHNV and YYDKDF (reference sequence). The CDR3 is made up of 16 amino acids. With 1 base clipped from V and 3 bases from J, the junction kept 3 bases outside the gene matches. CDR3 residues: CATSRAGTGDNQPQHF. The CDR3, as DNA: TGTGCCACCAGCAGAGCCGGGACAGGGGACAATCAGCCCCAGCATTTT.

The chain employs TRBV18 and TRBJ2-7; TRBD2 aligns across 8 bases. CDR1 KGHSH and CDR2 LQKENI come from the germline V gene. Trimming removed 3 bases from V and 4 bases from J; junction bases left unmatched: 5. The CDR3 loop spans 14 amino acids. The CDR3 protein is CASSPRTSPYEQYF. The CDR3 DNA reads TGTGCCAGCTCACCCAGGACTAGCCCATACGAGCAGTACTTC.

This chain connects TRBV10-1 to TRBJ2-2; D unresolved. V lost 6 bases, J lost 4 bases, and 9 bases lay in between. The germline CDR1 and CDR2 sequences are WNHNN and SYGVQD (reference sequence). CDR3 length: 13 amino acids. The CDR3 DNA reads TGCGCCAGCAGCCTGGATGCCACCGGGGAGCTGTTTTTT. It specifies CASSLDATGELFF.

This chain connects TRBV30 to TRBJ1-5; possibly TRBD1 for D (5 bases). The CDR3 contains 13 residues. V was trimmed by 3 bases and J by 1 base, leaving 7 bases between them. The germline V gene encodes CDR1 GTSNPN and CDR2 SVGIG (reference sequence). In DNA form, the CDR3 reads TGTGCCTGGAGCGACAGCAGCAATCAGCCCCAGCATTTT. Translating it yields CAWSDSSNQPQHF. The full variable domain, completed using reference TRBV30 and TRBJ1-5, is SQTIHQWPATLVQPVGSPLSLECTVEGTSNPNLYWYRQAAGRGLQLLFYSVGIGQISSEVPQNLSASRPQDRQFILSSKKLLLSDSGFYLCAWSDSSNQPQHFGDGTRLSIL.

The rearrangement uses TRBV10-3 and TRBJ2-5; 8 bases are a match to TRBD2. V trimming: 6 bases; J trimming: 2 bases; junction bases outside the gene matches: 8. CDR3 length: 15 residues. Germline CDR1 is ENHRY and CDR2 is SYGVKD. Here the CDR3 DNA reads TGTGCCATCAGAGCCGGGAGCGGGGGTCAAGAGACCCAGTACTTC. It is translated as CAIRAGSGGQETQYF.

This clonotype was found a few times. V usage is TRBV11-3 and J usage is TRBJ1-6, with D tentatively TRBD1 (5 bases). Germline CDR1 and CDR2: SGHNT and YENEEA. V was pared by 5 bases and J by 9 bases, with 14 bases between. This CDR3 has 14 residues. The chain's CDR3 is CASSLGTGGSPLHF. The CDR3 coding sequence is TGTGCCAGCAGCCTAGGAACAGGAGGTTCACCCCTCCACTTT.